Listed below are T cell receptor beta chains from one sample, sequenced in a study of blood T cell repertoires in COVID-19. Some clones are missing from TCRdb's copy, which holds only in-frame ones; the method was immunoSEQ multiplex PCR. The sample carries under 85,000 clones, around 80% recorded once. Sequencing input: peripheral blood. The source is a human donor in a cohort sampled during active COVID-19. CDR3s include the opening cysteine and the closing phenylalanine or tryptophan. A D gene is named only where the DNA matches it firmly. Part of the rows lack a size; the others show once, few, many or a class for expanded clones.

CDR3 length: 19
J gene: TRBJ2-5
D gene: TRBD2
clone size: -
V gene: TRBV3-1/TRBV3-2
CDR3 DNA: TGTGCCAGCAGCCAACTTAAGCGACTAGCGGGGGTTGGACGAGAGACCCAGTACTTC
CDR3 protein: CASSQLKRLAGVGRETQYF

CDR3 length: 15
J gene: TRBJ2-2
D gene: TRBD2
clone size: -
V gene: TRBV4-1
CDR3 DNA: TGCGCCAGCGGGATAGCGGGGGTGAACACCGGGGAGCTGTTTTTT
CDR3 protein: CASGIAGVNTGELFF

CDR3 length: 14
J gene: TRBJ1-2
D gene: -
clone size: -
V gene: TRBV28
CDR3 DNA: TGTGCCAGCAGGGGAAGGACAGCCCCCTATGGCTACACCTTC
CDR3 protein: CASRGRTAPYGYTF

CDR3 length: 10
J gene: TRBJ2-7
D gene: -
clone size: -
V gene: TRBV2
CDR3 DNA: TGTGCCAGCAGTGAACGGGGTGCTTTCTTC
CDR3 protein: CASSERGAFF

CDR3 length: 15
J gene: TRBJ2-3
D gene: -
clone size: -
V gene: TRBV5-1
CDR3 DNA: TGCGCCAGCAGCTTGGTTTCAGGGGTGGCAGATACGCAGTATTTT
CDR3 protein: CASSLVSGVADTQYF

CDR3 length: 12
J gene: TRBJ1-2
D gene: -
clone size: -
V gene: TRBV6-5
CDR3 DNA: TGTGCCAGCAGTAACCCAGGGTTTGGCTACACCTTC
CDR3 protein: CASSNPGFGYTF

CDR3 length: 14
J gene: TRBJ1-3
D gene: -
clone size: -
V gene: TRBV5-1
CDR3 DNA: TGCGCCAGTGCCGTAGATTTCTCTGGAAACACCATATATTTT
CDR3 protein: CASAVDFSGNTIYF

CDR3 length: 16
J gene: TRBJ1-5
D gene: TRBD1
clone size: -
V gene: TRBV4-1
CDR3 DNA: TGCGCCAGCAGCCCAGGACAGGGGAGGAGCAATCAGCCCCAGCATTTT
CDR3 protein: CASSPGQGRSNQPQHF

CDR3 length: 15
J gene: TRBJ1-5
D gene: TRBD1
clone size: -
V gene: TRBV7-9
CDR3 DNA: TGTGCCAGCAGCAGGGACAGGGGAAAGGATCAGCCCCAGCATTTT
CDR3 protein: CASSRDRGKDQPQHF

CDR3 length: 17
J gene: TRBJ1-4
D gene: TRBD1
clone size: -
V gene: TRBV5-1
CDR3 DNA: TGCGCCAGCACTCCCGGGACAGGGGGCAGCACTAATGAAAAACTGTTTTTT
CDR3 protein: CASTPGTGGSTNEKLFF

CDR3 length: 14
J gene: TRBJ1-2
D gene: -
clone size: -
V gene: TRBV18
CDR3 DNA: TGTGCCAGCTCACCACAGGAGACTAACTATGGCTACACCTTC
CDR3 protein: CASSPQETNYGYTF

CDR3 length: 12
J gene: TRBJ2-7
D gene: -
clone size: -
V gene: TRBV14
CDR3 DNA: TGTGCCAGCAGCCGACACTCCTACGAGCAGTACTTC
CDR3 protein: CASSRHSYEQYF

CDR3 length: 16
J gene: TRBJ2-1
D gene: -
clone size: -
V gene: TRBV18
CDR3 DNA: TGTGCCAGCTCGGACCCGGGCAGGGCATTAGGCAGTGAGCAGTTCTTC
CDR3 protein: CASSDPGRALGSEQFF

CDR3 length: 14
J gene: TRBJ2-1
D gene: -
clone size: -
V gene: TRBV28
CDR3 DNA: TGTGCCAGCAGTTTGGACACGCACGGCGATGAGCAGTTCTTC
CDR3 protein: CASSLDTHGDEQFF

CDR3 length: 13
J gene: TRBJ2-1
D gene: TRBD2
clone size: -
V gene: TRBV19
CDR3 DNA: TGTGCCAGTAGTCGCGGGGGGGCCAATGAGCAGTTCTTC
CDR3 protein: CASSRGGANEQFF

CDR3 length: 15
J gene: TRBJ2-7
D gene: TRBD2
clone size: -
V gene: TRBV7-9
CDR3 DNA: TGTGCCAGCAGCCGGGGGGTGGTCAAGATCTACGAGCAGTACTTC
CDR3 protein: CASSRGVVKIYEQYF

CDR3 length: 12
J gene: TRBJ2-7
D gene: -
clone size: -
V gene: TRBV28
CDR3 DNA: TGTGCCAGCAGTTTACGGCAGGGGGGGCAGTACTTC
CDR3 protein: CASSLRQGGQYF

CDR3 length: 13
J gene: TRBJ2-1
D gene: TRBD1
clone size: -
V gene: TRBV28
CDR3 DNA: TGTGCCAGCAGTTTCGGGACAGGGCGGCTAAAGTTCTTC
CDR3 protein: CASSFGTGRLKFF

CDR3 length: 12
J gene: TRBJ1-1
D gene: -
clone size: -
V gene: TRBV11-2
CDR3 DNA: TGTGCCAGCAGCTTCCCCACAGGGTGGGCTTTCTTT
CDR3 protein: CASSFPTGWAFF

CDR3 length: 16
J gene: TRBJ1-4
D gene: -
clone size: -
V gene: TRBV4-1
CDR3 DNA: TGCGCCAGCAGCCCCGGACTAGCGGGGGGTAATGAAAAACTGTTTTTT
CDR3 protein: CASSPGLAGGNEKLFF

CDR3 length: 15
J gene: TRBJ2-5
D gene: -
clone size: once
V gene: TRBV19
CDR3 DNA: TGTGCCAGTAGTTCCCCGGGCCGGGGGCAAGAGACCCAGTACTTC
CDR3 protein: CASSSPGRGQETQYF

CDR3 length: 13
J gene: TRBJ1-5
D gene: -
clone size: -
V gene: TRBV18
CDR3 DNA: TGTGCCAGCTCAGACAGTAGCAATCAGCCCCAGCATTTT
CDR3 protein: CASSDSSNQPQHF

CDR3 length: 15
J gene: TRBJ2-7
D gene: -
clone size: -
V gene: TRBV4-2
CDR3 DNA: TGTGCCAGCAGCCAAAGTTCAGGCAGAACCTACGAGCAGTACTTC
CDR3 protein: CASSQSSGRTYEQYF

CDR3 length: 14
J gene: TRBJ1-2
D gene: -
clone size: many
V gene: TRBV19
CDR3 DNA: TGTGCCAGTAGTAGCCGGGAGGACAGCTATGGCTACACCTTC
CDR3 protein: CASSSREDSYGYTF

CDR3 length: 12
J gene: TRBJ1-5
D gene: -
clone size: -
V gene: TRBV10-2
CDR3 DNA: TGCGCCAGCAGGCAGGGCAATCAGCCCCAGCATTTT
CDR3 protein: CASRQGNQPQHF

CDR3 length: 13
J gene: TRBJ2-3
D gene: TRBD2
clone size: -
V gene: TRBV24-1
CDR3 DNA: TGTGCCACTAGCGGGGGGCTGCCAGATACGCAGTATTTT
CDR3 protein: CATSGGLPDTQYF

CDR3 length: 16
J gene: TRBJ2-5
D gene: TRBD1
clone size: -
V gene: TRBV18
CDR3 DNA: TGTGCCAGCTCAAGAACCCAGGACAGGGTGGGGGAGACCCAGTACTTC
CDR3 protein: CASSRTQDRVGETQYF

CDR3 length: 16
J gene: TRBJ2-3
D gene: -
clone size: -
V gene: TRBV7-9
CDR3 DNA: TGTGCCAGCAGCTTAGGGTTTCAAGCGGTCACAGATACGCAGTATTTT
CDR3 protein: CASSLGFQAVTDTQYF

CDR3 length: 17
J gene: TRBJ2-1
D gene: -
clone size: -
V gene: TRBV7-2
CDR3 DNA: TGTGCCAGCAGCAAAAACCGGCGGCTAGCACAAAACAATGAGCAGTTCTTC
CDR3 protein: CASSKNRRLAQNNEQFF

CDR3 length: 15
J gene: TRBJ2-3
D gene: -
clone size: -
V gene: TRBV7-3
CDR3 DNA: TGTGCCAGCAGCTCCCACAGGGTGCTCGGGGATACGCAGTATTTT
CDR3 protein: CASSSHRVLGDTQYF

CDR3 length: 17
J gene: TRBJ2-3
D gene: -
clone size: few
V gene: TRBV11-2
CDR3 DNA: TGTGCCAGCAGCTTAGGAGGGAGGGGGGGTTACACAGATACGCAGTATTTT
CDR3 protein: CASSLGGRGGYTDTQYF

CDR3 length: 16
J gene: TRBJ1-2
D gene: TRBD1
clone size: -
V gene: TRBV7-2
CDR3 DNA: TGTGCCAGCAGCAAGGGAGGACAGGCGAAGAACTATGGCTACACCTTC
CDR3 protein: CASSKGGQAKNYGYTF

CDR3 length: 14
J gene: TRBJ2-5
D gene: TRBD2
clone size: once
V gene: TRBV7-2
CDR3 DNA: TGTGCCAGCAGCTTCCAAGCGGGGGGGGAGACCCAGTACTTC
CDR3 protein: CASSFQAGGETQYF

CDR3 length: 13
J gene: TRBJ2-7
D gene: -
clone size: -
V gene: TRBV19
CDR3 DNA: TGTGCCAGTAGTATTTCAGGGCAGGACGAGCAGTACTTC
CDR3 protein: CASSISGQDEQYF

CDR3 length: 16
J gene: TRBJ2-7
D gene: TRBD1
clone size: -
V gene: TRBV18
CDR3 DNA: TGTGCCAGCTCACCGAGGCCGGGACAGGGGGTCTACGAGCAGTACTTC
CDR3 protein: CASSPRPGQGVYEQYF

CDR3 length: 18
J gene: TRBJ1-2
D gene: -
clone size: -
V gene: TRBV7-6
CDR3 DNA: TGTGCCAGCACCAGAGGGGGGGTCCATTCCCGCGATAACTATGGCTACACCTTC
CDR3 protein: CASTRGGVHSRDNYGYTF

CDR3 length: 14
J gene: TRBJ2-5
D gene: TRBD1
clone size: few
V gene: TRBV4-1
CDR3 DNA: TGCGCCAGCAGCCCGGAGACAGGGGTTGGGACCCAGTACTTC
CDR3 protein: CASSPETGVGTQYF

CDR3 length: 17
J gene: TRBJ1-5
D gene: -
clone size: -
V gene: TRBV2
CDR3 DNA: TGTGCCAGCAGCCCCCATGACAGGTCCTATAGCAATCAGCCCCAGCATTTT
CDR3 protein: CASSPHDRSYSNQPQHF

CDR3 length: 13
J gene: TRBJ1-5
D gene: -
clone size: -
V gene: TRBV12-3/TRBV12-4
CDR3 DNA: TGTGCCAGCGGCCGGGATCGAAATCAGCCCCAGCATTTT
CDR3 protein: CASGRDRNQPQHF

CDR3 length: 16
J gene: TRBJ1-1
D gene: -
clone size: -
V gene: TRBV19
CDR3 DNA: TGTGCCAGTAGCCCCTCCGGACTGCGGCCCAACACTGAAGCTTTCTTT
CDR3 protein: CASSPSGLRPNTEAFF

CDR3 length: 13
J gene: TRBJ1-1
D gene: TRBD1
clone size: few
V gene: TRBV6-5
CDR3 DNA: TGTGCCAGCAGCCCAGGGGGAGGCACTGAAGCTTTCTTT
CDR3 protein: CASSPGGGTEAFF

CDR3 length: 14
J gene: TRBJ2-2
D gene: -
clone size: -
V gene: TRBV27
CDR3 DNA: TGTGCCAGCCAACGGGGTCCCTCCACCGGGGAGCTGTTTTTT
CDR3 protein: CASQRGPSTGELFF

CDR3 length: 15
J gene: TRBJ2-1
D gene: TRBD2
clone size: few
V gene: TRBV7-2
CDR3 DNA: TGTGCCAGCACCACCGCGGGGGGGCACTACAATGAGCAGTTCTTC
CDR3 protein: CASTTAGGHYNEQFF

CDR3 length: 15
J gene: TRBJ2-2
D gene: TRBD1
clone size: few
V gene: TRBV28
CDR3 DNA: TGTGCCAGCAGGAAAGGGACAGGGTACGCCGGGGAGCTGTTTTTT
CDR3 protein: CASRKGTGYAGELFF

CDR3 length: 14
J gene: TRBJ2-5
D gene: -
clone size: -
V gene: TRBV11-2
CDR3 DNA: TGTGCCAGCAGCACTCTAGCGTATCAAGAGACCCAGTACTTC
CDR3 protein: CASSTLAYQETQYF

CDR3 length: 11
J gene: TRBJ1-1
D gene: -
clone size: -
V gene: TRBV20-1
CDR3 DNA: TGCAGTGCTGACAGCAGGACTGAAGCTTTCTTT
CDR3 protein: CSADSRTEAFF

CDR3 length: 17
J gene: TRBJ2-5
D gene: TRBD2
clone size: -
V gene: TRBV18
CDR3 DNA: TGTGCCAGCTCACTACAGACCCGGGGAGGGATTGGAGAGACCCAGTACTTC
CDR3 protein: CASSLQTRGGIGETQYF

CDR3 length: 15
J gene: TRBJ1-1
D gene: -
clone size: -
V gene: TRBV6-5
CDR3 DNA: TGTGCCAGCTCCGACACATTTCAGGATATCTTAGATCAAGCTTTT
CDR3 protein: CASSDTFQDILDQAF